This T cell receptor (beta chain) originates from a study of T cells after posttransplantation cyclophosphamide. Study-wide points: Recipient CMV seropositivity and CMV reactivation strongly tracked TRB clonality. Donor CD8+ memory clones often dominated recipient blood repertoires at later times. TRB overlap between skin or GI tissue T cells and blood was limited.

Sequenced by immunoSEQ multiplex PCR; TCRdb stores in-frame clones only, minus some. The data show about 7,700 clones, with none appearing a single time. Looked up from germline, CDR1 is SNHLY and CDR2 is FYNNEI. With 4 bases removed from V and 2 bases from J, the gap between germline ends came to 13 bases. This CDR3 has 15 residues. Ten or more counts support this clone. Its matching antigen is unknown. Cyclophosphamide on days +3 and +4 followed busulfan-fludarabine conditioning and a marrow graft. The source material was PBMCs, sampled 90 to 100 days after allogeneic stem cell transplant with posttransplant cyclophosphamide. The TCR sequence derives from a female patient aged 60 to 70 who received an allogeneic stem cell transplant from an unrelated donor, was CMV-positive, and had acute GVHD only. Part of the T cells may come from the graft donor. This rearrangement joins TRBV2 to TRBJ2-3; D not resolved. CDR3 DNA sequence: TGTGCCAGCAGTGGGTATGCGGAGATCACAGATACGCAGTATTTT. Amino acid sequence: CASSGYAEITDTQYF.